Following are 14 T cell receptor beta chains from one sample sequenced in a study of shared clonotypes between healthy human individuals. Only CD45RO-negative cells positively selected for CCR7 counted as naive CD8 cells, so terminally differentiated effector memory CD45RA+ cells were excluded. Measured with immunoSEQ multiplex PCR; TCRdb has only the in-frame clones, and not every one. This table has some 1,900,000 clones, 85% to 95% appearing once. The sample comprised naive CD8+ T cells sorted from blood. The receptors were gathered from a man aged 18-30 years in good health.

The chain joins TRBV7-8 to TRBJ2-2; possible D gene TRBD2, 6 bases. Trimming removed 4 bases at V and 1 base at J, with 19 bases between. Germline lookup yields CDR1 SGHVS and CDR2 FQNEAQ. The CDR3 runs 18 residues. The CDR3, as DNA: TGTGCCAGCAGCTCGGCCGAGGGAGGATCTGGGAACACCGGGGAGCTGTTTTTT. This encodes CASSSAEGGSGNTGELFF. The whole variable domain, remainder taken from reference TRBV7-8 and TRBJ2-2, is GAGVSQSPRYKVAKRGQDVALRCDPISGHVSLFWYQQALGQGPEFLTYFQNEAQLDKSGLPSDRFFAERPEGSVSTLKIQRTQQEDSAVYLCASSSAEGGSGNTGELFFGEGSRLTVL.

For the CDR3, the DNA is TGTGCCGAGGTTGACCATTCCTATATATCTGGGGCCAACGTCCTGACTTTC. Its protein is CAEVDHSYISGANVLTF. The rearrangement links TRBV7-5 to TRBJ2-6; the table names TRBD2, a call not compared with the DNA. TRBV7-5 constitutes a pseudogene. The CDR3 is 17 amino acids.

The chain uses TRBV4-1 and TRBJ2-7, with TRBD2 identical over 9 bases. The trim removed 4 bases at V and 3 bases at J, leaving 10 bases unmatched. Germline V gene lookup returns CDR1 MGHRA and CDR2 YSYEKL. The CDR3 is 16 amino acids. The CDR3 loop reads CASSPSWASGNYEQYF. CDR3 sequence (DNA): TGCGCCAGCAGCCCTTCCTGGGCTAGCGGGAACTACGAGCAGTACTTC.

V gene TRBV25-1 combines with J gene TRBJ2-5; 9 bases line up with TRBD1. The CDR3 has 14 amino acids. CDR1 and CDR2 (germline): MGHDK, SYGVNS. V was clipped by 9 bases and J by 5 bases; unmatched bases: 10. The CDR3 DNA reads as TGTGCCAGTTCACCGGGACAGGGAACGGAGACCCAGTACTTC. Translating gives CASSPGQGTETQYF.

The chain is built from TRBV9 and TRBJ2-7; maybe TRBD1 (6 bases). The CDR3 length is 12 residues. The germline V gene has CDR1 SGDLS and CDR2 YYNGEE. Deletions cut 7 bases from V and 7 bases from J, with 15 bases between. CDR3 amino acids: CASCNDQGEQYF. The CDR3, as DNA: TGTGCCAGCTGCAACGACCAGGGGGAGCAGTACTTC.

The genes are TRBV9 and TRBJ1-1; D gene ambiguous. The germline V gene has CDR1 SGDLS and CDR2 YYNGEE. The V end lost 1 base, the J end lost 10 bases, and 14 bases lay between the germline ends. This CDR3 is built from 13 residues. The CDR3 DNA reads TGTGCCAGCAGCGTACGGGGAGAAGGCGTAGCTTTCTTT. Translation gives CASSVRGEGVAFF.

V gene TRBV28 combines with J gene TRBJ2-7, with 8 nucleotides matching TRBD1. Germline CDR1 and CDR2: MDHEN and SYDVKM. The CDR3 sequence is 16 residues long. Trimming cost V 3 bases and J 3 bases; bases outside gene matches: 10. CDR3 residues: CASSFSPGQELYEQYF. DNA of the CDR3: TGTGCCAGCAGTTTTTCCCCGGGACAGGAACTCTACGAGCAGTACTTC.

This clone came up once. The chain is built from TRBV6-5 and TRBJ1-2; D gene ambiguous. Germline assignment: CDR1 MNHEY and CDR2 SVGAGI. The V end was cut by 0 bases, the J end by 3 bases, with 5 bases between. This CDR3 is 13 amino acids long. CDR3 protein: CASSYSNHYGYTF. The CDR3, as DNA: TGTGCCAGCAGTTACTCGAACCACTATGGCTACACCTTC.

Of note for this clone: Distinct nucleotide sequences in the sample also encode this CDR3. This CDR3 is CASSLGASGSYEQYF. For the CDR3, the DNA is TGTGCCAGCAGCCTGGGAGCTAGCGGCTCCTACGAGCAGTACTTC. The chain combines TRBV11-2 with TRBJ2-7; 7 bases map to TRBD2. CDR1 is SGHAT and CDR2 is FQNNGV in the germline V gene. J lost 0 bases, V lost 5 bases, and 7 bases had no gene match. This CDR3 region has 15 residues.

Regarding this clone: Other DNA sequences in the sample encode the same CDR3. The V call is TRBV28, the J call TRBJ2-2; tentative D call: TRBD2 (6 bases). The V end lost 3 bases, the J end lost 5 bases, and 7 bases lay between the germline ends. Germline CDR1 MDHEN, CDR2 SYDVKM. The CDR3 covers 13 residues. The CDR3 loop reads CASSFAGTGELFF. In DNA form, the CDR3 reads TGTGCCAGCAGTTTTGCGGGGACCGGGGAGCTGTTTTTT.

J is TRBJ2-2 and V is TRBV7-2; D is possibly TRBD2 (6 bases). The V end lost 4 bases, the J end lost 6 bases, and 9 bases lay between the germline ends. Germline CDR1 and CDR2: SGHTA and FQGNSA. The CDR3 loop spans 13 amino acids. Here the CDR3 DNA reads TGTGCCAGCAGCTACAGACTAGCCGGGGAGCTGTTTTTT. It translates to CASSYRLAGELFF.

The V gene is TRBV11-2, the J gene TRBJ2-7, with D perhaps TRBD2 (5 bases). V lost 2 bases and J lost 4, with 15 bases in between. Germline V gene sequence: CDR1 SGHAT, CDR2 FQNNGV. The CDR3 is 15 residues long. CDR3 sequence: CASSLQASTVYEQYF. CDR3 DNA sequence: TGTGCCAGCAGCTTACAGGCTAGCACAGTGTACGAGCAGTACTTC.

The J gene is TRBJ1-6, the V gene TRBV10-2, with a tentative D call TRBD1 (6 bases). Germline V CDR1 and CDR2: WSHSY, SAAADI. The CDR3 has 16 amino acids. The ends were cut back, 1 base at V and 4 bases at J, with 11 bases in the middle. The CDR3 DNA sequence: TGCGCCAGCAGTGAGTTAACAGGGCCTTATAATTCACCCCTCCACTTT. Protein sequence: CASSELTGPYNSPLHF.

With respect to this clone: The sample contains more than one DNA sequence encoding this CDR3. V gene TRBV28 combines with J gene TRBJ1-1; D is perhaps TRBD1 (6 bases). CDR1 and CDR2 (germline): MDHEN, SYDVKM. V dropped 3 bases and J dropped 0 bases, with 8 bases sitting between them. The CDR3 loop spans 14 amino acids. The CDR3 loop is CASSFRGLNTEAFF. CDR3 nucleotides: TGTGCCAGCAGTTTCAGGGGATTGAACACTGAAGCTTTCTTT.